This TCR beta chain was sequenced for a study of CD8 T cells in ankylosing spondylitis. Whole-study findings and limits: Peripheral blood held disease-linked clones only at relatively low frequency, and these were CD8+. Some motif variants were previously reported in reactive arthritis synovial fluid and blood. In ankylosing spondylitis blood, a motif of roughly eight highly homologous TCR beta variants appeared characteristic.

Quantitative barcoded 5'-RACE was used to prepare TCR beta libraries. One entry per CDR3 protein, called by TCRdb with MiXCR from the 5' RACE reads. The repertoire holds over 600,000 distinct CDR3 sequences, with around 20% as singletons. Only a few counts were recorded for this clonotype. Antigen: not known. Sequencing input: blood, either unsorted or a sorted T cell fraction (not recorded which). The receptor comes from a male donor with ankylosing spondylitis.

In DNA, the CDR3 is TGTGCCAGCAGCCCAGGACTAGGGTTTGGCTACACCTTC. Translating it yields CASSPGLGFGYTF. The chain uses TRBV12-3 or TRBV12-4 and TRBJ1-2; no firm D call. The CDR3 spans 13 residues. Trimming took off 6 bases at V and 7 bases at J, with 15 bases between the two ends.